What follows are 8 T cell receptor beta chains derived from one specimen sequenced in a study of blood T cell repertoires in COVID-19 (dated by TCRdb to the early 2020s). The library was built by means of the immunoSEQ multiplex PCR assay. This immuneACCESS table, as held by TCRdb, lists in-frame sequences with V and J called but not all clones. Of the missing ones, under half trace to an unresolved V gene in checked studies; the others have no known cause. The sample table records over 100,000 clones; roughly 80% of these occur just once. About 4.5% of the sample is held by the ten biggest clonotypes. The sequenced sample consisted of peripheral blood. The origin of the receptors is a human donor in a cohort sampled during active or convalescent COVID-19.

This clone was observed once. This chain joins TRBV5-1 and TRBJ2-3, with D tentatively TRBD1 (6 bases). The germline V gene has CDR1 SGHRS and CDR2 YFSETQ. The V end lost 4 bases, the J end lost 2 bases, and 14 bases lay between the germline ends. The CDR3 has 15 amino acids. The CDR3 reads CASSGAGQFTDTQYF. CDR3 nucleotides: TGCGCCAGCAGCGGGGCAGGACAGTTCACAGATACGCAGTATTTT.

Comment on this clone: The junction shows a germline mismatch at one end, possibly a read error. The CDR3 coding sequence is TGTGCCAGCAGATTAACATTTACTTTCAATCCGGGACTAGCGGGAGAGGGGAGCACAGATACGCAGTATTTT. It codes for CASRLTFTFNPGLAGEGSTDTQYF. V and J are TRBV7-3 and TRBJ2-3, with 14 nucleotides matching TRBD2. CDR1 and CDR2 (germline): SGHTA, FQGTGA. The CDR3 runs 24 residues.

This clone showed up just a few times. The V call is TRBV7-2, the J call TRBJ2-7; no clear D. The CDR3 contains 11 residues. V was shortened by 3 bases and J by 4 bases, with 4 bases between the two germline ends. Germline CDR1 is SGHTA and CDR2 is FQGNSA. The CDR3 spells CASSFRYEQYF. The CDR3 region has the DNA TGTGCCAGCAGCTTTCGTTACGAGCAGTACTTC.

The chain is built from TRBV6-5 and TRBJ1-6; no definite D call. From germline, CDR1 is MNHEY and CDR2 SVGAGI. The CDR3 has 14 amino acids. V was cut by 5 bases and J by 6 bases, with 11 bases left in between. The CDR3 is CASSPSGLNSPLHF. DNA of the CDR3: TGTGCCAGCAGTCCCTCTGGCCTTAATTCACCCCTCCACTTT.

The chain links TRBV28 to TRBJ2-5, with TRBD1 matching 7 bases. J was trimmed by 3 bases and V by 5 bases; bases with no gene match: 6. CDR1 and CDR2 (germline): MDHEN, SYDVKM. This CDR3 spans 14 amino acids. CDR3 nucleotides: TGTGCCAGCAGTCCCGGGACAGCTAAAGAGACCCAGTACTTC. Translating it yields CASSPGTAKETQYF.

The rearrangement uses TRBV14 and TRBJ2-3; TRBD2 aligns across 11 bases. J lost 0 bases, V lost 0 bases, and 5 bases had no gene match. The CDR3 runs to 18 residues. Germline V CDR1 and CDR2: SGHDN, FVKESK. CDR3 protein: CASSQEPGLAASTDTQYF. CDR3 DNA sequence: TGTGCCAGCAGCCAAGAACCGGGACTAGCGGCTAGCACAGATACGCAGTATTTT. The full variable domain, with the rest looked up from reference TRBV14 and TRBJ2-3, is EAGVTQFPSHSVIEKGQTVTLRCDPISGHDNLYWYRRVMGKEIKFLLHFVKESKQDESGMPNNRFLAERTGGTYSTLKVQPAELEDSGVYFCASSQEPGLAASTDTQYFGPGTRLTVL.

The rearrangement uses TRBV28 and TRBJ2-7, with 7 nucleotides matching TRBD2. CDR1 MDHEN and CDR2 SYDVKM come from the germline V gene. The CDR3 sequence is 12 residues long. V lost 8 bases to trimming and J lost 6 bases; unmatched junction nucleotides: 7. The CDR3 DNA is TGTGCCAGCGACGACTGGGGGGGCGAGCAGTACTTC. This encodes CASDDWGGEQYF.

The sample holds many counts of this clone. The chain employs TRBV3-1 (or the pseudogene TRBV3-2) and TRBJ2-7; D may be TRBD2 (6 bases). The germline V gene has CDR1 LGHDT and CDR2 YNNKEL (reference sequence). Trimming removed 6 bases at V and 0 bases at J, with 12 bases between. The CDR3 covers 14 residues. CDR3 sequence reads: CASRASDNSYEQYF. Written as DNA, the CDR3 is TGTGCCAGCAGAGCTAGCGACAACTCCTACGAGCAGTACTTC.